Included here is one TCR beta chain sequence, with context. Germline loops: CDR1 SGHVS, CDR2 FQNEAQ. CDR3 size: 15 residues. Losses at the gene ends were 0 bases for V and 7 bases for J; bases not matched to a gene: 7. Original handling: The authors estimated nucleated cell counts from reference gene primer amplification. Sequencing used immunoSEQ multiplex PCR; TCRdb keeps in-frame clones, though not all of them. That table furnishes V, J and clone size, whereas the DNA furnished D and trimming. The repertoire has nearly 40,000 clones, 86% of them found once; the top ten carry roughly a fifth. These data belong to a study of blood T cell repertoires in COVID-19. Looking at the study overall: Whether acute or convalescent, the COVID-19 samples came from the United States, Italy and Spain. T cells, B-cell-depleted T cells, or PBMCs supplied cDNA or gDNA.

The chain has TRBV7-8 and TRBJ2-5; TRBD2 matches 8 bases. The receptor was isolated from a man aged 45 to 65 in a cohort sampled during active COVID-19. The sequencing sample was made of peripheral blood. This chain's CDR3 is CASSLAAGAIGTQYF. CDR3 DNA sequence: TGTGCCAGCAGCTTAGCAGCGGGGGCTATCGGGACCCAGTACTTC.